The present T cell receptor beta chain was sequenced within a study of T cell changes during pregnancy in multiple sclerosis. Assay: immunoSEQ multiplex PCR; the TCRdb copy retains only in-frame clones and omits some. Found here are approximately 43,000 clones, under 90% of them singletons; the top ten hold 0.55% to 0.75%. This CDR3 contains 20 residues. CDR1 is MNHNS, CDR2 SASEGT, per germline. Germline trimming cut 3 bases from V and 4 bases from J; bases unmatched to any gene: 12. The sequencing here drew on CD4+ T cells from peripheral blood mononuclear cells, taken before pregnancy. This clonotype originated in a female donor with multiple sclerosis, enrolled in a pregnancy study. The chain recombines TRBV6-1 with TRBJ2-1; 16 nucleotides match TRBD2. CDR3: CASSEGRLGLAGGRYNEQFF. The CDR3 DNA follows: TGTGCCAGCAGTGAGGGTAGGTTGGGACTAGCGGGGGGGCGTTACAATGAGCAGTTCTTC.